A selection of T cell receptor beta chains follows, all from one sample in a study of CD8+CD57+ T cells in acquired aplastic anemia. TCRdb called the reads again in MiXCR, with one record for every CDR3 protein. This sample has hundreds of thousands of distinct CDR3 sequences, with under 40% found just once. Sequenced material: sorted CD4+, CD8+, or CD8+CD57+ T cells (not recorded which) from PBMCs. Receptor source: a human donor with aplastic anemia. Both conserved end residues are part of each CDR3.

cdr3_aa cdr3_length j_call v_call
CASSYPRGGLSYNEQFF 17 TRBJ2-1 TRBV6-2/TRBV6-3
CASSMGSAIDEQFF 14 TRBJ2-1 TRBV19
CAISESTGATQPQHF 15 TRBJ1-5 TRBV10-3
CASSLVGEWENIQYF 15 TRBJ2-4 TRBV7-9
CASTPVAGTGGNEQYF 16 TRBJ2-7 TRBV28
CASSVGEGRYEQYF 14 TRBJ2-7 TRBV9
CASSYSNRDGYTF 13 TRBJ1-2 TRBV6-5
CSASTDLQGATDTQYF 16 TRBJ2-3 TRBV20-1
CSARRTSGTVVYEQYF 16 TRBJ2-7 TRBV20-1
CASRGGHNYGYTF 13 TRBJ1-2 TRBV7-2
CASSQDFAGMAGASYTF 17 TRBJ1-2 TRBV4-3
CATSSQEEKLFF 12 TRBJ1-4 TRBV15
CASSPFHRTGNNQPQHF 17 TRBJ1-5 TRBV19
CASRNHRGNTGELFF 15 TRBJ2-2 TRBV2
CSVGQTAGETQYF 13 TRBJ2-5 TRBV29-1
CAISTGTPLSFQYF 14 TRBJ2-5 TRBV10-3
CAWSVVQVGEQYF 13 TRBJ2-7 TRBV30
CASSFGLSGSSYNEQFF 17 TRBJ2-1 TRBV5-1
CASRAGGLTEQYF 13 TRBJ2-7 TRBV11-2
CASSLDMYNEQFF 13 TRBJ2-1 TRBV7-8
CSARDRTGGPHNEQFF 16 TRBJ2-1 TRBV20-1
CAISESRMSSGNTIYF 16 TRBJ1-3 TRBV10-3
CASSQQGITGELFF 14 TRBJ2-2 TRBV7-6
CASSFGGSNYGYTF 14 TRBJ1-2 TRBV12-3/TRBV12-4
CASSPERGKPQHF 13 TRBJ1-5 TRBV7-2
CSVVEPNYGYTF 12 TRBJ1-2 TRBV29-1
CASSGRDRLFDEQFF 15 TRBJ2-1 TRBV14
CASSENWGMNTEAFF 15 TRBJ1-1 TRBV2
CASSLGLAGDGETQYF 16 TRBJ2-5 TRBV2
CASSNLAGAYNEQFF 15 TRBJ2-1 TRBV11-1
CASSESRLAGGWGELFF 17 TRBJ2-2 TRBV10-2
CASSWGQGAVAPQHF 15 TRBJ1-5 TRBV6-5